This T cell receptor beta chain was captured by sequencing in a study of radiation and T cells in renal cell carcinoma (dated by TCRdb to the early 2020s). Concerning the study at large: In total, 50 or so samples, comprising around 25 tumors and some 27 peripheral blood samples, were subjected to TCR beta sequencing. The last blood draw happened 4 weeks after radiation, timed to coincide with nephrectomy. Across all 53 samples, 4 million or so unique CDR3 nucleotide sequences encoding about 2.4 million unique CDR3 amino acid sequences were identified. General study outcomes and caveats: Dynamics of the blood repertoire were not tracked past 4 weeks after treatment. The single-armed trial design could not address effects of radiation dose or scheduling on the TCR repertoire. Because pretreatment tumor biopsies were not available, the baseline intratumoral presence of clonotypes could not be determined. An increase in top tumor clonotypes in blood was observed from baseline to 2 weeks post-radiation, followed by contraction by 4 weeks, which was taken to suggest transient expansion of tumor-resident clones.

As concerns this clone: This clone's antigen is unknown. Base qualities were left out, and no much larger clone turns up one base away.

TCR beta libraries were generated from genomic DNA with the immunoSEQ kit, following the manufacturer's recommendations. To prepare libraries, a first multiplex PCR with proprietary primers was run, followed by a second PCR that added unique barcodes, and a bead cleanup was done after each round. A kit-provided positive control reaction and a negative control reaction were included in every sample batch. The final libraries were assessed on an Agilent 4200 TapeStation D1000 ScreenTape, pooled by volume, and quantified by qPCR. Sequencing ran on an Illumina NextSeq500 with a MidOutput 150-cycle cartridge, using 156 Read1 and 15 Index1 cycles with kit custom primers. The pooled library was loaded at 1.0 pM, with a roughly 18% PhiX control spiked in. In the paper's pipeline: The vendor-processed data were analyzed in R, and a clonotype was defined as all T cells that share the same CDR3 nucleotide sequence. In the clone abundance analyses, frequencies were normalized to the 10,000 most abundant clones in each sample. Before analysis, public T cell clones were removed, and these numbered fewer than five per sample on average. Tumor-enriched clonotypes and baseline blood-enriched clonotypes were defined as those with an abundance difference of at least 32-fold between compartments. A beta-binomial differential abundance model was used to identify clonotypes that expanded or contracted between blood time points. Similarity between tumor and blood repertoires was quantified using the Baroni-Urbani and Buser coefficient, and groups were compared with two-tailed Wilcoxon tests in R. The immuneACCESS repertoire file appears here via TCRdb, limited to in-frame rearrangements. These files lack a portion of the clones; in checked studies, under half of the deficit traces to unresolved V genes, and the cause of the others is not known. Clone size and the V and J calls come from that table; the DNA yielded D and trimming. The sample yields about 78,000 clones; nearly 90% were counted once. The ten largest clones add up to about 5.8% of the sample.

This specimen's time point label, interpreted: blood 4 weeks post-SBRT, at nephrectomy. The meaning of the sample's treatment or condition label: 15 Gy SBRT to primary tumor, nephrectomy 4 weeks later. Samples were obtained from a clinical trial, in which 15 Gy stereotactic body radiation therapy was delivered to primary renal cell carcinomas and nephrectomy was performed 4 weeks later. To follow tumor-enriched clonotypes, serial peripheral blood was collected from radiation-treated patients at baseline and at 2 weeks and 4 weeks after SBRT. All patients had renal cell carcinoma with clear cell pathology. The QIAamp DNA Blood Mini Kit (Qiagen) was used to prepare genomic DNA for TCR sequencing. The analyses included just those samples that passed every quality control check. This specimen consisted of blood, obtained from a patient whose treatment included radiotherapy and nephrectomy. The TCR sequence derives from a woman aged 70-85 years with renal cell carcinoma.

The CDR3 region has the sequence CASSFPNRVSSYEQYF. The bases read TGTGCCAGCAGCTTTCCGAACAGGGTTAGCTCCTACGAGCAGTACTTC. The rearrangement combines TRBV7-2 with TRBJ2-7; a tentative D match to TRBD1 spans 6 bases. At the junction V is shortened by 3 bases and J by 0 bases, with 15 bases in between. Per the germline V gene, SGHTA is the CDR1 and FQGNSA is the CDR2. The CDR3 covers 16 residues, taking in both the cysteine and the phenylalanine. The CDR3 DNA has 48 bases and is translated from base 1. With the portions outside the CDR3 filled from the reference TRBV7-2 and TRBJ2-7 genes, the complete variable region becomes GAGVSQSPSNKVTEKGKDVELRCDPISGHTALYWYRQSLGQGLEFLIYFQGNSAPDKSGLPSDRFSAERTGGSVSTLTIQRTQQEDSAVYLCASSFPNRVSSYEQYFGPGTRLTVT.